The rows below give T cell receptor beta chains drawn from one sample of a study of persistence of HIV-infected CD4 T cells. Their cognate antigens are unknown. The method was immunoSEQ multiplex PCR; TCRdb's version includes in-frame clones alone and lacks a portion of them. Counted here are about 40,000 clones, around 78% occurring once; the ten biggest clones make up approximately 14%. Material: CD4+ T cells sorted from PBMCs after approximately 19-hour stimulation, obtained from a patient who received antiretroviral therapy. The receptors here all came from an adult man with HIV who was CMV-seropositive. CDR3s include the opening cysteine and the closing phenylalanine or tryptophan. Fields, in order: D gene, V gene, J gene, CDR3 protein, CDR3 DNA. The D gene is left open where the match is weak.

d_gene: NA; v_gene: TRBV29-1; j_gene: TRBJ1-2; CDR3aa: CSVGMAGVYGYTF; CDR3nt: TGCAGCGTTGGTATGGCAGGGGTGTATGGCTACACCTTC
d_gene: NA; v_gene: TRBV2; j_gene: TRBJ1-3; CDR3aa: CASSEGGTGNTIYF; CDR3nt: TGTGCCAGCTCCGAGGGGGGTACCGGAAACACCATATATTTT
d_gene: TRBD1; v_gene: TRBV7-8; j_gene: TRBJ1-5; CDR3aa: CASSYLLGQGGNQPQHF; CDR3nt: TGTGCCAGCAGTTATCTCTTAGGCCAGGGGGGCAATCAGCCCCAGCATTTT
d_gene: TRBD1; v_gene: TRBV18; j_gene: TRBJ1-2; CDR3aa: CASSPDRGERYGYTF; CDR3nt: TGTGCCAGCTCACCGGACAGGGGAGAACGTTATGGCTACACCTTC
d_gene: NA; v_gene: TRBV5-1; j_gene: TRBJ1-4; CDR3aa: CASSLDRVNEKLFF; CDR3nt: TGCGCCAGCAGCTTGGACAGGGTTAATGAAAAACTGTTTTTT
d_gene: NA; v_gene: TRBV6-1; j_gene: TRBJ1-2; CDR3aa: CASSEDRAYGYTF; CDR3nt: TGTGCCAGCAGTGAAGACAGGGCGTATGGCTACACCTTC
d_gene: NA; v_gene: TRBV18; j_gene: TRBJ1-3; CDR3aa: CASSPSEVQFGNTIYF; CDR3nt: TGTGCCAGCTCACCGTCTGAGGTACAATTTGGAAACACCATATATTTT
d_gene: TRBD1; v_gene: TRBV5-6; j_gene: TRBJ1-6; CDR3aa: CASSPYRGRGVQSPLHF; CDR3nt: TGTGCCAGCAGCCCATACAGGGGGCGAGGAGTCCAATCACCCCTCCACTTT
d_gene: NA; v_gene: TRBV19; j_gene: TRBJ1-1; CDR3aa: CASSIDAAGRNTEAFF; CDR3nt: TGTGCCAGTAGTATAGATGCGGCCGGGAGGAACACTGAAGCTTTCTTT
d_gene: NA; v_gene: TRBV5-4; j_gene: TRBJ2-1; CDR3aa: CASSLQIYNEQFF; CDR3nt: TGTGCCAGCAGCTTGCAGATTTACAATGAGCAGTTCTTC
d_gene: NA; v_gene: TRBV18; j_gene: TRBJ2-1; CDR3aa: CASSPDGVVYNEQFF; CDR3nt: TGTGCCAGCTCACCTGATGGGGTGGTCTACAATGAGCAGTTCTTC